Presented here are 23 T cell receptor beta chains from one specimen sequenced in a study of PD-L1 blockade in urothelial cancer. Time point denoted: pretreatment peripheral blood. Profiling relied on immunoSEQ multiplex PCR, and the TCRdb table lists in-frame clones only, not all of them. The sample records tens of thousands of clones, 90% being singletons. This specimen consisted of PBMCs, obtained around atezolizumab (anti-PD-L1) treatment. These TCRs come from a man between 65 and 85 years old with urothelial cancer.

This clone appeared a single time. V and J are TRBV28 and TRBJ2-7, with 11 bases lining up with TRBD2. Per the germline V gene, CDR1 is MDHEN and CDR2 is SYDVKM. The length of the CDR3 is 16 residues. The ends lost 6 bases at V and 5 bases at J; junction bases unmatched: 12. Written as DNA, the CDR3 is TGTGCCAGCAGCTTTAACATTCTAGCGGGAGGTGACGAGCAGTACTTC. It encodes CASSFNILAGGDEQYF. The full variable domain, rest sourced from reference TRBV28 and TRBJ2-7, is DVKVTQSSRYLVKRTGEKVFLECVQDMDHENMFWYRQDPGLGLRLIYFSYDVKMKEKGDIPEGYSVSREKKERFSLILESASTNQTSMYLCASSFNILAGGDEQYFGPGTRLTVT.

This chain uses TRBV5-1 with TRBJ2-1, with a weak D call TRBD2 (6 bases). Trimming shortened V by 3 bases and J by 8 bases, and 12 bases separated the two germline ends. Germline lookup yields CDR1 SGHRS and CDR2 YFSETQ. The CDR3 sequence is 13 residues long. CDR3: CASSSRGEDEQFF. The DNA of the CDR3 is TGCGCCAGCAGCTCGAGAGGGGAGGATGAGCAGTTCTTC.

The chain links TRBV5-4 to TRBJ2-7, with TRBD2 matching 12 bases. The CDR3 consists of 17 residues. Germline CDR1 SGHNT, CDR2 YYREEE (reference sequence). V dropped 2 bases and J dropped 0; count of bases not matched to a gene: 6. CDR3 DNA sequence: TGTGCCAGCAGCTTAGGTCTAGCGGGGGGGAGCTCCTACGAGCAGTACTTC. Its protein is CASSLGLAGGSSYEQYF.

This rearrangement joins TRBV27 to TRBJ2-7; possible D gene TRBD1, 5 bases. Deletions cut 5 bases from V and 4 bases from J, with 18 bases between. The CDR3 is 15 residues long. The germline V gene has CDR1 MNHEY and CDR2 SMNVEV (reference sequence). Here the CDR3 DNA reads TGTGCCAGCAGTACTTCCCAGGGTTTAGTATACGAGCAGTACTTC. Its protein is CASSTSQGLVYEQYF.

Regarding this clone: At one of its ends the junction is not consistent with the germline gene, which may arise from a read error. DNA for the CDR3: TGTGCCAGTAGTATTGATACAGTCTCCTACGGGCAGTACTTC. Protein: CASSIDTVSYGQYF. The chain employs TRBV19 and TRBJ2-7, with D uncertain. The CDR3 has 14 amino acids. CDR1 is LNHDA, CDR2 SQIVND, per germline (reference sequence).

The sample holds one count of this clone. The chain couples TRBV5-1 to TRBJ2-5, with a tentative D call TRBD1 (6 bases). This CDR3 is built from 15 residues. V gave up 4 bases and J gave up 0 bases, with 13 bases separating them. The germline V gene encodes CDR1 SGHRS and CDR2 YFSETQ. The CDR3 loop reads CASSPGTSYQETQYF. CDR3 nucleotide sequence: TGCGCCAGCAGCCCGGGGACATCGTACCAAGAGACCCAGTACTTC.

The rearrangement uses TRBV10-1 and TRBJ2-1; 8 positions match TRBD1. This CDR3 comprises 13 residues. Germline trimming cut 7 bases from V and 9 bases from J; bases unmatched to any gene: 8. Germline values: CDR1 WNHNN, CDR2 SYGVQD (reference sequence). The CDR3 here is CASNPRQGTEQFF. The CDR3 bases are TGCGCCAGCAACCCGAGACAGGGGACTGAGCAGTTCTTC.

The V gene is TRBV5-4, the J gene TRBJ2-7; 10 nucleotides match TRBD2. The germline V gene encodes CDR1 SGHNT and CDR2 YYREEE (reference sequence). CDR3 length: 14 residues. The V and J ends lost 4 bases and 4 bases, in that order; junction bases with no gene match: 5. This CDR3 reads CASSELAGAYEQYF. The CDR3 nucleotides read TGTGCCAGCAGCGAGCTAGCGGGAGCGTACGAGCAGTACTTC.

This clone has just a few counts. The chain couples TRBV5-6 to TRBJ1-4; 10 bases fit TRBD1. The V gene end was trimmed by 3 bases and the J gene end by 3 bases; junction bases not matched to a gene: 11. There are 18 residues in the CDR3. Germline CDR1 reads SGHDT; CDR2 reads YYEEEE. CDR3 DNA sequence: TGTGCCAGCAGCTGGCGAGGGACAGGGGTGGCAGCTAATGAAAAACTGTTTTTT. Translating gives CASSWRGTGVAANEKLFF. Complete variable domain (other parts from reference TRBV5-6 and TRBJ1-4): DAGVTQSPTHLIKTRGQQVTLRCSPKSGHDTVSWYQQALGQGPQFIFQYYEEEERQRGNFPDRFSGHQFPNYSSELNVNALLLGDSALYLCASSWRGTGVAANEKLFFGSGTQLSVL.

The V and J genes are TRBV7-6 and TRBJ2-1, with D possibly matching TRBD1 (5 bases). The CDR3 contains 13 residues. Trimming shortened V by 0 bases and J by 5 bases, and 5 bases separated the two germline ends. CDR1 and CDR2 (germline): SGHVS, FNYEAQ. CDR3 region: CASSLATDNEQFF. CDR3 coding DNA: TGTGCCAGCAGCTTAGCGACAGACAATGAGCAGTTCTTC.

The CDR3 spells CASSLALIVGGEQFF. Written as DNA, the CDR3 is TGTGCCAGCAGCTTAGCGCTAATCGTAGGGGGTGAGCAGTTCTTC. The V gene is TRBV7-2, the J gene TRBJ2-1; D perhaps matches TRBD1 (6 bases). The CDR3 is 15 residues long. V was clipped by 0 bases and J by 9 bases, with 15 bases between them. CDR1 is SGHTA, CDR2 FQGNSA, per germline. Complete variable domain (other parts from reference TRBV7-2 and TRBJ2-1): GAGVSQSPSNKVTEKGKDVELRCDPISGHTALYWYRQSLGQGLEFLIYFQGNSAPDKSGLPSDRFSAERTGGSVSTLTIQRTQQEDSAVYLCASSLALIVGGEQFFGPGTRLTVL.

J is TRBJ2-5 and V is TRBV2, with 8 nucleotides matching TRBD1. J was trimmed by 2 bases and V by 4 bases; bases with no gene match: 0. The CDR3 extends over 13 amino acids. CDR1 and CDR2 (germline): SNHLY, FYNNEI. The CDR3 DNA follows: TGTGCCAGCAGTGGGGACAGGCAAGAGACCCAGTACTTC. Its translation is CASSGDRQETQYF.

This chain uses TRBV7-8 with TRBJ2-5; possible D gene TRBD1, 5 bases. CDR1 and CDR2 from the germline V gene are SGHVS and FQNEAQ. Trimming pared 5 bases from V and 5 bases from J, leaving 15 bases between. The CDR3 is 14 amino acids. Here the CDR3 reads CASSTTRVGETQYF. Written as DNA, the CDR3 is TGTGCCAGCAGCACTACCAGGGTGGGGGAGACCCAGTACTTC. The variable domain in full, completed from reference TRBV7-8 and TRBJ2-5, reads GAGVSQSPRYKVAKRGQDVALRCDPISGHVSLFWYQQALGQGPEFLTYFQNEAQLDKSGLPSDRFFAERPEGSVSTLKIQRTQQEDSAVYLCASSTTRVGETQYFGPGTRLLVL.

The chain has TRBV28 and TRBJ1-5; 7 bases match TRBD1. CDR1 and CDR2 (germline): MDHEN, SYDVKM. V lost 4 bases and J lost 7; bases outside the gene matches: 4. This CDR3 has 13 amino acids. The CDR3 sequence is CASSWDSRQPQHF. The CDR3 DNA follows: TGTGCCAGCAGTTGGGACAGTCGACAGCCCCAGCATTTT.

The chain couples TRBV28 to TRBJ2-7; weak D call: TRBD1 (6 bases). Trimming left V 2 bases short and J 1 base short, with 9 bases between. CDR3 size: 14 residues. From germline, CDR1 is MDHEN and CDR2 SYDVKM. In DNA form, the CDR3 reads TGTGCCAGCAGTTTACAGACAGGTTCCTACGAGCAGTACTTC. Encoded protein: CASSLQTGSYEQYF.

This chain links TRBV15 with TRBJ2-1; D uncertain. This CDR3 comprises 13 residues. Per germline, CDR1 LNHNV and CDR2 YYDKDF (reference sequence). V was clipped by 0 bases and J by 7 bases, with 7 bases between them. The CDR3 spells CATSRDVQNEQFF. The CDR3 DNA is TGTGCCACCAGCAGAGATGTCCAGAATGAGCAGTTCTTC. The full variable domain, completed using reference TRBV15 and TRBJ2-1, is DAMVIQNPRYQVTQFGKPVTLSCSQTLNHNVMYWYQQKSSQAPKLLFHYYDKDFNNEADTPDNFQSRRPNTSFCFLDIRSPGLGDTAMYLCATSRDVQNEQFFGPGTRLTVL.

This rearrangement joins TRBV30 to TRBJ1-5; D gene ambiguous. The germline gives CDR1 GTSNPN, CDR2 SVGIG (reference sequence). This CDR3 spans 16 amino acids. V lost 0 bases to trimming and J lost 7 bases, with 19 bases between them. CDR3 nucleotides: TGTGCCTGGAGTGTACCGGGTGGTAGGTCTCGGCAGCCCCAGCATTTT. Encoded protein: CAWSVPGGRSRQPQHF.

This chain joins TRBV7-2 and TRBJ2-5; D unclear. The V gene lost 5 bases and the J gene lost 5 bases, with 12 bases spanning the gap. The CDR3 length is 13 residues. The germline V gene encodes CDR1 SGHTA and CDR2 FQGNSA. CDR3 DNA: TGTGCCAGCAGCCGCGGCTCCGCGGAGACCCAGTACTTC. It specifies CASSRGSAETQYF.

This clone was recorded once. The rearrangement links TRBV5-1 to TRBJ2-3, with D perhaps TRBD1 (6 bases). V lost 0 bases to trimming and J lost 3 bases, with 11 bases between them. CDR3 length: 15 amino acids. Germline V gene sequence: CDR1 SGHRS, CDR2 YFSETQ. In DNA form, the CDR3 reads TGCGCCAGCAGCTTGGACGGGACACCTACAGATACGCAGTATTTT. This sequence encodes CASSLDGTPTDTQYF.

This clone was observed a few times. V and J are TRBV30 and TRBJ1-2; no clear D gene. In germline, CDR1 is GTSNPN, CDR2 SVGIG (reference sequence). This CDR3 has 13 amino acids. V was cut by 4 bases and J by 0 bases, with 9 bases left in between. CDR3 nucleotides: TGTGCCTGGATGCAGGCCTCTAACTATGGCTACACCTTC. It is translated as CAWMQASNYGYTF.

In DNA, the CDR3 is TGTGCCAGCAGCTTAGAAGGGGGCGTCACCGGGGAGCTGTTTTTT. Translated: CASSLEGGVTGELFF. The V and J genes are TRBV7-7 and TRBJ2-2, with 7 bases fitting TRBD1. The CDR3 covers 15 residues. Germline-derived CDR1 and CDR2 are SSHAT and FNYEAQ (reference sequence). V shed 1 base and J 4 bases; nucleotides not matched to a gene: 3.

This chain links TRBV5-6 with TRBJ2-7; weak D call: TRBD2 (6 bases). The CDR3 sequence is 13 residues long. V lost 4 bases and J 7 bases, leaving 15 bases between the germline ends. Germline V CDR1 and CDR2: SGHDT, YYEEEE. In DNA, the CDR3 is TGTGCCAGCAGCAAAGGGACTGCAGGGGAGCAGTACTTC. This encodes CASSKGTAGEQYF. The whole variable domain, remainder taken from reference TRBV5-6 and TRBJ2-7, is DAGVTQSPTHLIKTRGQQVTLRCSPKSGHDTVSWYQQALGQGPQFIFQYYEEEERQRGNFPDRFSGHQFPNYSSELNVNALLLGDSALYLCASSKGTAGEQYFGPGTRLTVT.

This clone counts as medium-sized. Different DNA sequences within this sample yield the same CDR3. The chain joins TRBV2 to TRBJ1-1; D not certain. The germline V gene encodes CDR1 SNHLY and CDR2 FYNNEI. The length of the CDR3 is 13 residues. Trimming shortened V by 7 bases and J by 0 bases, and 9 bases separated the two germline ends. The CDR3 coding sequence is TGTGCCAGCACGGCGGAAATGAACACTGAAGCTTTCTTT. Translated: CASTAEMNTEAFF. The variable domain in full, with the rest retrieved from reference TRBV2 and TRBJ1-1, is EPEVTQTPSHQVTQMGQEVILRCVPISNHLYFYWYRQILGQKVEFLVSFYNNEISEKSEIFDDQFSVERPDGSNFTLKIRSTKLEDSAMYFCASTAEMNTEAFFGQGTRLTVV.